Presented here are 8 T cell receptor beta chains from one specimen sequenced in a study of blood T cell repertoires in COVID-19. TCRdb keeps only in-frame clones here, not all; method: immunoSEQ multiplex PCR. Of some 240,000 clones in the sample, about nine tenths were seen once. The sample consisted of peripheral blood. All receptors derive from a man aged 60 to 75 who had recovered from COVID-19.

The rearrangement joins TRBV19 to TRBJ2-1; 10 nucleotides line up with TRBD1. J lost 10 bases, V lost 4 bases, and 7 bases had no gene match. This CDR3 region has 14 residues. CDR1 LNHDA and CDR2 SQIVND come from the germline V gene (reference sequence). Here the CDR3 reads CASSTRQGASEQFF. The CDR3 DNA reads TGTGCCAGTAGTACGAGACAGGGGGCCAGCGAGCAGTTCTTC.

This clone showed up just a few times. The gene calls are TRBV4-1 and TRBJ2-7; unclear D gene. Per the germline V gene, CDR1 is MGHRA and CDR2 is YSYEKL. Deletions cut 1 base from V and 3 bases from J, with 10 bases between. CDR3 length: 14 residues. CDR3 sequence: CASSQGSNFYEQYF. In DNA, the CDR3 is TGCGCCAGCAGCCAAGGATCCAACTTCTACGAGCAGTACTTC.

The chain uses TRBV7-2 and TRBJ2-2; TRBD2 matches 12 bases. The germline gives CDR1 SGHTA, CDR2 FQGNSA. There are 16 residues in the CDR3. J lost 6 bases, V lost 4 bases, and 6 bases had no gene match. The CDR3 loop is CASSSLAGGFAGELFF. The CDR3 DNA follows: TGTGCCAGCAGCTCACTAGCGGGGGGTTTCGCCGGGGAGCTGTTTTTT. The full variable domain, in which reference TRBV7-2 and TRBJ2-2 provide the parts outside the CDR3, is GAGVSQSPSNKVTEKGKDVELRCDPISGHTALYWYRQSLGQGLEFLIYFQGNSAPDKSGLPSDRFSAERTGGSVSTLTIQRTQQEDSAVYLCASSSLAGGFAGELFFGEGSRLTVL.

A single count supports this clone. The J gene is TRBJ2-3, the V gene TRBV30, with D uncertain. V lost 0 bases to trimming and J lost 4 bases, with 2 bases between them. Germline loops: CDR1 GTSNPN, CDR2 SVGIG (reference sequence). The CDR3 contains 11 residues. The CDR3: CAWSVSDTQYF. CDR3 in DNA: TGTGCCTGGAGTGTCTCAGATACGCAGTATTTT.

J is TRBJ1-2 and V is TRBV28; a weak D match, TRBD1 (5 bases). Trimming pared 4 bases from V and 5 bases from J, leaving 11 bases between. The germline V gene has CDR1 MDHEN and CDR2 SYDVKM. There are 13 residues in the CDR3. The CDR3 DNA is TGTGCCAGCAGTTGGGGGGTTGGGTATGGCTACACCTTC. Its translation is CASSWGVGYGYTF.

This rearrangement joins TRBV4-1 to TRBJ2-3; 11 bases fit TRBD2. The CDR3 runs 18 residues. V dropped 1 base and J dropped 4; count of bases not matched to a gene: 10. Germline V gives CDR1 MGHRA, CDR2 YSYEKL. The CDR3 DNA reads TGCGCCAGCAGCCAAGCGACTTTTAGCGGGGGGGCAGCAGATACGCAGTATTTT. This codes for CASSQATFSGGAADTQYF.

The chain uses TRBV6-5 and TRBJ1-2; 8 bases map to TRBD1. CDR1 is MNHEY and CDR2 is SVGAGI in the germline V gene. V dropped 7 bases and J dropped 6; count of bases not matched to a gene: 13. CDR3 length: 15 residues. Here the CDR3 DNA reads TGTGCCAGCACCGACTCCGGACAGGGAAGGCATGGCTACACCTTC. It translates to CASTDSGQGRHGYTF.

The V and J genes are TRBV10-3 and TRBJ2-7, with D possibly being TRBD2 (5 bases). V lost 3 bases and J lost 2, with 11 bases in between. Germline V gene sequence: CDR1 ENHRY, CDR2 SYGVKD. The CDR3 runs to 14 residues. As DNA, the CDR3 is TGTGCCATCAGTGACTCGGGATCCCCCTACGAGCAGTACTTC. Protein sequence: CAISDSGSPYEQYF.